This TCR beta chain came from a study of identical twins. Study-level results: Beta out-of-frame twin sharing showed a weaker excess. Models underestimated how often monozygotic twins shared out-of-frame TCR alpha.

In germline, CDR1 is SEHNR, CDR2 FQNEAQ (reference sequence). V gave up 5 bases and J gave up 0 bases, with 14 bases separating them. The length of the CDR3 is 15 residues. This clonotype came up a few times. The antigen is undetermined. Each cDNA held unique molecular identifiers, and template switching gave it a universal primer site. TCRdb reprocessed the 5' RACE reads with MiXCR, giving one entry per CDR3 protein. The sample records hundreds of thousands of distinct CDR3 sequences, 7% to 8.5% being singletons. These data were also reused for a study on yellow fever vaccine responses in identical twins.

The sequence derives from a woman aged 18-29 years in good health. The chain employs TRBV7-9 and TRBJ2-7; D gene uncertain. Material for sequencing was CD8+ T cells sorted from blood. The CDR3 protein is CASSKDGLSSYEQYF. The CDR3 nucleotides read TGTGCCAGCAGCAAAGACGGGCTGAGCTCCTACGAGCAGTACTTC.